The clone carrying this TCR beta chain was counted a few times. The germline V gene encodes CDR1 MNHNS and CDR2 SASEGT. V lost 1 base, J lost 1 base, and 4 bases stayed unmatched. The CDR3 runs to 15 residues. The sample originates from a study of response to subunit inactivated influenza vaccine. TCRdb reanalysed the RT-PCR reads using MiXCR and keeps one entry per CDR3 protein. The sample includes under 950,000 distinct CDR3 sequences, 21% of them seen just once. This clonotype originated in a man aged 45-65 years who received an inactivated influenza vaccine. The input for sequencing was PBMCs from blood, taken about 5 days after vaccination. The chain combines TRBV6-1 with TRBJ2-7; 7 bases are shared with TRBD1. The CDR3 reads CASSEENRGSYEQYF. The CDR3, as DNA: TGTGCCAGCAGTGAAGAGAACAGGGGTTCCTACGAGCAGTACTTC.